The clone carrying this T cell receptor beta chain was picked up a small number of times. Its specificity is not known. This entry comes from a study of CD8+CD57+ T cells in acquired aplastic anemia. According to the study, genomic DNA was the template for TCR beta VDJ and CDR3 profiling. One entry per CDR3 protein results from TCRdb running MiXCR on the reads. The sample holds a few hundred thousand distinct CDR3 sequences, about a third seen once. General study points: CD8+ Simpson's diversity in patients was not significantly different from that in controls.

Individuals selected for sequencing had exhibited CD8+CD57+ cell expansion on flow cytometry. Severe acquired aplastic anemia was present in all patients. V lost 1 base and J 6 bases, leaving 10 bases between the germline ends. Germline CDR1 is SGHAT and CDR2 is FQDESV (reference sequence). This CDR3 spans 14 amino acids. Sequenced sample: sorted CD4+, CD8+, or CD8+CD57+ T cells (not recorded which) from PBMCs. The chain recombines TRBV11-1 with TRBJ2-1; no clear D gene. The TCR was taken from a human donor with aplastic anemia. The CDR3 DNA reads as TGTGCCAGCAGCTTAGATTTGCGTACCAATGAGCAGTTCTTC. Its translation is CASSLDLRTNEQFF.